The present TCR beta chain was sequenced within a study of CD8 T cells in Susac syndrome. It was treatment-naive patients with stable or active relapsing-remitting disease who made up the multiple sclerosis controls. Study findings and constraints: The study's TCR sequencing and HLA analysis drew on a certain number of individuals. That number was acknowledged as relatively small.

After extraction with the RNeasy kit, about 0.5 to 1 ug of the RNA was reverse transcribed using random hexamers. Amplification of the TCR beta CDR3 was carried out by immunoSEQ multiplex PCR, which spanned a total of 54 Vbeta and 13 Jbeta segments. TCRdb analysed the immunoSEQ multiplex PCR reads with MiXCR anew, one entry per CDR3 protein. Of about 250,000 distinct CDR3 sequences listed, approximately 92% were seen once; the top ten hold around 0.07%. Details on this clonotype: Antigen unknown.

The length of the CDR3 is 13 residues. Germline CDR1 is MDHEN and CDR2 is SYDVKM. Trimming took off 2 bases at V and 3 bases at J, with 7 bases between the two ends. The rearrangement links TRBV28 to TRBJ1-2; D gene ambiguous. The clonotype comes from a human donor with multiple sclerosis. Sequenced input: CD4+ T cells from PBMCs. CDR3 sequence: CASSLAGDYGYTF. Here the CDR3 DNA reads TGTGCCAGCAGTTTAGCCGGAGACTATGGCTACACCTTC.